One sample yielded the 21 T cell receptor beta chains listed below, sequenced in a study of somatic mutations in cytotoxic T cells in rheumatoid arthritis. The protocol was immunoSEQ multiplex PCR, while the TCRdb copy is restricted to in-frame clones and leaves out a portion. The sample has about 20,000 clones, more than 70% seen once. Sequences were obtained from CD8+ T cells sorted from blood. These receptors were collected from a woman in her forties or fifties in good health.

As for this clone: Other DNA sequences in the same sample also yield this CDR3. The V and J genes are TRBV5-4 and TRBJ1-5, with a weak D call TRBD1 (6 bases). The CDR3 runs 15 residues. From germline, CDR1 is SGHNT and CDR2 YYREEE (reference sequence). V was clipped by 0 bases and J by 6 bases, with 13 bases between them. The CDR3: CASSLGRGEGQPQHF. The CDR3, as DNA: TGTGCCAGCAGCTTGGGAAGGGGGGAGGGTCAGCCCCAGCATTTT.

This rearrangement joins TRBV29-1 to TRBJ2-2; no firm D call. Germline V CDR1 and CDR2: SQVTM, ANQGSEA. This CDR3 spans 12 amino acids. V lost 6 bases and J 4 bases, leaving 9 bases between the germline ends. CDR3 protein: CSVDDITGELFF. DNA for the CDR3: TGCAGCGTGGACGATATCACCGGGGAGCTGTTTTTT.

This clone was found once. The CDR3 DNA is TGTGCCAGCAGCTTGGGGACTAGCGGGGCACTCTCCTACGAGCAGTACTTC. Protein product: CASSLGTSGALSYEQYF. V is TRBV7-2 and J is TRBJ2-5; 13 nucleotides match TRBD2. TRBJ2-7 matches the DNA end more closely, so the J call is doubtful. The CDR3 covers 17 residues. Germline V gene lookup returns CDR1 SGHTA and CDR2 FQGNSA.

The chain links TRBV29-1 to TRBJ2-7; 9 bases match TRBD2. This CDR3 has 13 amino acids. After removal of 5 bases from V and 2 bases from J, the junction contained 4 bases not matched to a gene. Germline V gene sequence: CDR1 SQVTM, CDR2 ANQGSEA. The CDR3 is CSVRLAVAYEQYF. The CDR3 DNA reads as TGCAGCGTTCGACTAGCGGTGGCCTACGAGCAGTACTTC.

This clone was seen a few times. One junction end does not reproduce the germline sequence, and a read error may be involved. V gene TRBV4-1 combines with J gene TRBJ1-1; TRBD1 might be the D (6 bases). Germline-derived CDR1 and CDR2 are MGHRA and YSYEKL. The CDR3 contains 12 residues. The CDR3 protein is CASSQGVDRPTF. The CDR3 region has the DNA TGCGCCAGCAGCCAAGGGGTCGACAGGCCTACCTTT.

This clone was seen only a few times. This rearrangement joins TRBV6-5 to TRBJ2-2; D call uncertain. Trimming cost V 2 bases and J 3 bases, with 4 bases left between them. CDR1 MNHEY and CDR2 SVGAGI come from the germline V gene. This CDR3 spans 13 amino acids. CDR3 DNA: TGTGCCAGCAGTTACGCGGACACCGGGGAGCTGTTTTTT. Translating it yields CASSYADTGELFF.

The V and J genes are TRBV6-4 and TRBJ2-1; possible D gene TRBD1, 5 bases. The CDR3 covers 14 residues. Germline values: CDR1 MRHNA, CDR2 SNTAGT. V lost 6 bases to trimming and J lost 7 bases, with 16 bases between them. The CDR3 is CASSRSRGGNEQFF. In DNA, the CDR3 is TGTGCCAGCAGCCGATCTAGGGGTGGTAATGAGCAGTTCTTC.

This rearrangement joins TRBV4-1 to TRBJ2-2, with D possibly being TRBD1 (6 bases). Germline V gives CDR1 MGHRA, CDR2 YSYEKL. The length of the CDR3 is 14 residues. Trimming shortened V by 7 bases and J by 5 bases, and 14 bases separated the two germline ends. Here the CDR3 reads CASNPLGTTGELFF. The CDR3 bases are TGCGCCAGCAACCCTCTAGGGACAACCGGGGAGCTGTTTTTT.

The V call is TRBV7-8, the J call TRBJ2-4, with D hard to call. The length of the CDR3 is 16 residues. Trimming took 3 bases from V and 0 from J, leaving 12 bases between them. Germline V CDR1 and CDR2: SGHVS, FQNEAQ. The DNA of the CDR3 is TGTGCCAGCAGCTTCGAAGGGCCCCTAGCCAAAAACATTCAGTACTTC. Translating it yields CASSFEGPLAKNIQYF.

The gene calls are TRBV15 and TRBJ2-7, with D perhaps matching TRBD1 (6 bases). V dropped 4 bases and J dropped 4 bases, with 14 bases sitting between them. This CDR3 has 14 amino acids. Per the germline V gene, CDR1 is LNHNV and CDR2 is YYDKDF (reference sequence). The CDR3 nucleotides read TGTGCCACCAGCAAGGACAGCCGCCCTTACGAGCAGTACGTC. Amino acids: CATSKDSRPYEQYV.

CDR3 nucleotide sequence: TGTGCCAGCAGTGATCCGCAGGGGAGGACTGAAGCTTTCTTT. Translation gives CASSDPQGRTEAFF. This sequence joins TRBV2 and TRBJ1-1; a weak D match, TRBD1 (6 bases). Germline V gene lookup returns CDR1 SNHLY and CDR2 FYNNEI. Between the trimmed V and J ends, which lost 3 bases and 5 bases, there was a span of 13 bases. CDR3 size: 14 residues.

The rearrangement uses TRBV27 and TRBJ2-7, with D tentatively TRBD2 (6 bases). V was pared by 8 bases and J by 3 bases, with 14 bases between. CDR3 size: 13 residues. Looked up from germline, CDR1 is MNHEY and CDR2 is SMNVEV (reference sequence). The chain's CDR3 is CASSLDGGYEQYF. The CDR3 nucleotides are TGTGCCAGCTCCCTCGACGGGGGCTACGAGCAGTACTTC.

This clone was detected once. V is TRBV5-4 and J is TRBJ1-1; 7 bases are shared with TRBD1. The CDR3 totals 14 residues. Losses at the gene ends were 4 bases for V and 0 bases for J; bases not matched to a gene: 3. Germline V gene data show CDR1 as SGHNT and CDR2 as YYREEE (reference sequence). Written as DNA, the CDR3 is TGTGCCAGCAGCCGGGACAGCATGAACACTGAAGCTTTCTTT. It encodes CASSRDSMNTEAFF.

This chain connects TRBV19 to TRBJ1-1; D gene uncertain. The CDR3 has 13 amino acids. The V end was cut by 3 bases, the J end by 10 bases, with 15 bases between. Germline lookup yields CDR1 LNHDA and CDR2 SQIVND (reference sequence). The CDR3 DNA follows: TGTGCCAGTAGTATGGCGCCGGGGTTGGGAGCTTTCTTT. Protein sequence: CASSMAPGLGAFF.

On this clone: At one of its ends the junction is not consistent with the germline gene, which may arise from a read error. Here the CDR3 reads CASSLMDYCYTF. CDR3 DNA sequence: TGTGCCAGCAGCTTAATGGACTATTGCTACACCTTC. The chain has TRBV13 and TRBJ1-2; D remains ambiguous. The CDR3 is made up of 12 amino acids. Germline-derived CDR1 and CDR2 are PRHDT and FYEKMQ (reference sequence).

This clone was picked up one time. J is TRBJ2-7 and V is TRBV7-8, with D perhaps TRBD2 (5 bases). Trimming stripped 5 bases from V and 0 bases from J, with 14 bases between. Germline values: CDR1 SGHVS, CDR2 FQNEAQ. The CDR3 length is 15 residues. The CDR3 loop reads CASSPTGISSYEQYV. DNA for the CDR3: TGTGCCAGCAGCCCCACGGGGATCAGCTCCTACGAGCAGTACGTC.

The chain carries TRBV4-3 and TRBJ1-5; 8 bases agree with TRBD1. V lost 0 bases and J lost 4; bases outside the gene matches: 2. This CDR3 region has 15 residues. Germline V gene sequence: CDR1 LGHNA, CDR2 YSLEER. This chain's CDR3 is CASSQDRGLNQPQHF. CDR3 sequence (DNA): TGCGCCAGCAGCCAAGACAGGGGGCTGAATCAGCCCCAGCATTTT.

The chain is built from TRBV5-1 and TRBJ2-2, with a possible D match to TRBD1 (5 bases). CDR3 size: 17 residues. Per the germline V gene, CDR1 is SGHRS and CDR2 is YFSETQ. Trimming stripped 0 bases from V and 6 bases from J, with 18 bases between. In DNA form, the CDR3 reads TGCGCCAGCAGCTTGGCCTCGTCCAGGGTTGGTTCCGGGGAGCTGTTTTTT. This sequence encodes CASSLASSRVGSGELFF.

The J gene is TRBJ2-7, the V gene TRBV19; D is possibly TRBD2 (5 bases). CDR3 length: 14 residues. CDR1 and CDR2 from the germline V gene are LNHDA and SQIVND (reference sequence). Trimming took off 2 bases at V and 5 bases at J, with 13 bases between the two ends. CDR3 sequence reads: CASSILAGADEQYF. The CDR3 DNA sequence: TGTGCCAGTAGTATACTGGCGGGCGCTGACGAGCAGTACTTC.

This clone was observed a single time. The chain couples TRBV21-1 to TRBJ1-5; the D call TRBD1 from the table was never checked on the DNA. TRBV21-1 is a pseudogene. The CDR3 has 17 residues. This CDR3 reads CASSKDSNRVVIQPQHF. The CDR3 nucleotides are TGTGCCAGCAGCAAAGATTCGAACAGGGTTGTGATTCAGCCCCAGCATTTT.

This CDR3 is CASSLGGGDSYEQYV. Written as DNA, the CDR3 is TGTGCCAGCAGCTTGGGGGGAGGGGACTCCTACGAGCAGTACGTC. The V gene is TRBV5-8, the J gene TRBJ2-7; 7 bases line up with TRBD2. This CDR3 contains 15 residues. J lost 0 bases, V lost 0 bases, and 3 bases had no gene match. Germline-derived CDR1 and CDR2 are SGHTS and YDEGEE.